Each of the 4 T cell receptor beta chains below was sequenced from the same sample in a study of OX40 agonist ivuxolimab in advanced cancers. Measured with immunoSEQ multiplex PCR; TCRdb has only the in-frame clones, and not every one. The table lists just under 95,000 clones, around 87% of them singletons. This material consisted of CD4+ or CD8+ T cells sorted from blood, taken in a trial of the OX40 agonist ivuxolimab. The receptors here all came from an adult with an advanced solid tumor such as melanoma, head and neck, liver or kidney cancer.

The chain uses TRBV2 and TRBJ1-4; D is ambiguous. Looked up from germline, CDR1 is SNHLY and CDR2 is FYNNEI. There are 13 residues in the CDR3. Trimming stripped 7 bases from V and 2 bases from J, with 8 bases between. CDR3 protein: CASTTDTNEKLFF. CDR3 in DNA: TGTGCCAGCACCACAGACACTAATGAAAAACTGTTTTTT.

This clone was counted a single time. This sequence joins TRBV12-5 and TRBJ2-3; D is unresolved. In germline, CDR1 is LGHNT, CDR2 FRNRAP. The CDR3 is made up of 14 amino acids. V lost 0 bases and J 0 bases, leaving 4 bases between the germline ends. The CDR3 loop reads CASGLVGSTDTQYF. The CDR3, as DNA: TGTGCTAGTGGTTTGGTCGGGAGCACAGATACGCAGTATTTT.

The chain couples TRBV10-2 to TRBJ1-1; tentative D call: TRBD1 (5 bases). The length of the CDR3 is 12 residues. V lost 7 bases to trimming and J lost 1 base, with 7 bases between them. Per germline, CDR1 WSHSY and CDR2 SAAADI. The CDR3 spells CASMGQNTEAFF. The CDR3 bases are TGCGCCAGCATGGGGCAGAACACTGAAGCTTTCTTT.

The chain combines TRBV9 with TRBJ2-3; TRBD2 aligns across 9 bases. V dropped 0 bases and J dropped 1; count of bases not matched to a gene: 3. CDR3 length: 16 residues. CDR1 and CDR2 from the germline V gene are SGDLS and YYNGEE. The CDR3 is CASSVGSSGGTDTQYF. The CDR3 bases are TGTGCCAGCAGCGTAGGATCTAGCGGGGGCACAGATACGCAGTATTTT. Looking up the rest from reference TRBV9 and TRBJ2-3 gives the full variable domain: DSGVTQTPKHLITATGQRVTLRCSPRSGDLSVYWYQQSLDQGLQFLIQYYNGEERAKGNILERFSAQQFPDLHSELNLSSLELGDSALYFCASSVGSSGGTDTQYFGPGTRLTVL.